The 19 T cell receptor beta chains below were found in one sample sequenced in a study of CD8 T cells in Susac syndrome. Random-hexamer reverse transcription was applied to about 0.5 to 1 ug RNA. TCRdb reprocessed the immunoSEQ multiplex PCR reads with MiXCR, giving one entry per CDR3 protein. The sample holds about 85,000 distinct CDR3 sequences, about 94% seen once. Sequencing was carried out using CD8+ T cells from PBMCs. These TCRs come from a human donor in good health.

The chain joins TRBV27 to TRBJ2-2; 9 bases fit TRBD1. The trim removed 8 bases at V and 3 bases at J, leaving 4 bases unmatched. The CDR3 extends over 14 amino acids. Germline V gene data show CDR1 as MNHEY and CDR2 as SMNVEV (reference sequence). The CDR3 protein is CASSGTGYTGELFF. The CDR3 coding sequence is TGTGCCAGCTCCGGGACAGGGTACACCGGGGAGCTGTTTTTT.

The chain links TRBV5-1 to TRBJ2-1; D gene ambiguous. Germline CDR1 reads SGHRS; CDR2 reads YFSETQ. V dropped 2 bases and J dropped 0 bases, with 6 bases sitting between them. This CDR3 spans 14 amino acids. CDR3 in DNA: TGCGCCAGCAGCTTCCAGACCTCCTACAATGAGCAGTTCTTC. The encoded protein is CASSFQTSYNEQFF.

The chain combines TRBV7-9 with TRBJ2-7; possible D gene TRBD1, 6 bases. V was shortened by 5 bases and J by 5 bases, with 13 bases between the two germline ends. Germline V lookup: CDR1 SEHNR, CDR2 FQNEAQ (reference sequence). The CDR3 length is 13 residues. CDR3 nucleotides: TGTGCCAGCAGCCGTATGAACAGGGACGAGCAGTACTTC. This gives the protein CASSRMNRDEQYF.

The chain employs TRBV5-1 and TRBJ2-1; possibly TRBD1 or TRBD2 for D (6 bases each). V dropped 3 bases and J dropped 2 bases, with 12 bases sitting between them. Per germline, CDR1 SGHRS and CDR2 YFSETQ. The CDR3 has 15 residues. The CDR3 DNA follows: TGCGCCAGCAGCTCGGGGGCCGGGGCCTACAATGAGCAGTTCTTC. Its translation is CASSSGAGAYNEQFF.

The chain uses TRBV4-3 and TRBJ2-5, with D unresolved. The V gene's germline CDR1 is LGHNA and CDR2 YSLEER. The V gene lost 0 bases and the J gene lost 4 bases, with 12 bases spanning the gap. The CDR3 spans 15 residues. The CDR3: CASSQDSQSRETQYF. The CDR3 DNA follows: TGCGCCAGCAGCCAAGATAGCCAGTCTAGAGAGACCCAGTACTTC.

The chain joins TRBV20-1 to TRBJ1-5; possible D gene TRBD1, 5 bases. The CDR3 is 14 amino acids. V was trimmed by 6 bases and J by 2 bases, leaving 14 bases between them. Germline CDR1 DFQATT, CDR2 SNEGSKA (reference sequence). The CDR3 nucleotides read TGCAGTGCCCGGGACCACTGGGGCAATCAGCCCCAGCATTTT. This sequence encodes CSARDHWGNQPQHF.

Only one count was recorded for this clonotype. The chain uses TRBV9 and TRBJ1-2; D not certain. Trimming left V 0 bases short and J 14 bases short, with 17 bases between. The CDR3 totals 13 residues. Germline loops: CDR1 SGDLS, CDR2 YYNGEE. The CDR3 bases are TGTGCCAGCAGCGTAGTTGGGCAAGAACCGGATACCTTC. It codes for CASSVVGQEPDTF.

The chain employs TRBV5-1 and TRBJ2-3, with 10 nucleotides matching TRBD2. Germline values: CDR1 SGHRS, CDR2 YFSETQ. With V trimmed by 4 bases and J by 5 bases, 10 bases remained unmatched. The CDR3 extends over 16 amino acids. The CDR3 reads CASSRPAGGPRDTQYF. CDR3 bases: TGCGCCAGCAGCCGGCCAGCGGGGGGGCCGAGAGATACGCAGTATTTT.

The chain joins TRBV27 to TRBJ1-5, with D possibly TRBD1 on 6 matching bases. Trimming cost V 3 bases and J 7 bases, with 10 bases left between them. CDR1 is MNHEY and CDR2 is SMNVEV in the germline V gene (reference sequence). This CDR3 is 13 amino acids long. The CDR3, as DNA: TGTGCCAGCAGTTTGGGGGCCGGACAGCCCCAGCATTTT. Translated: CASSLGAGQPQHF.

The chain couples TRBV6-5 to TRBJ2-7; D is possibly TRBD1 (5 bases). The CDR3 is made up of 12 amino acids. Germline V gene data show CDR1 as MNHEY and CDR2 as SVGAGI. The V gene lost 2 bases and the J gene lost 7 bases, with 9 bases spanning the gap. As DNA, the CDR3 is TGTGCCAGCAGTTACAAGGGGTTGGAGCAGTACTTC. Its translation is CASSYKGLEQYF.

The genes are TRBV4-3 and TRBJ1-4, with TRBD1 matching over 7 bases. The CDR3 runs to 17 residues. Trimming at V came to 0 bases and at J to 4 bases, leaving 8 bases not matched to a gene. Germline loops: CDR1 LGHNA, CDR2 YSLEER. In DNA form, the CDR3 reads TGCGCCAGCAGCCAAGATCGGGACAGCAGTCTTAATGAAAAACTGTTTTTT. Encoded protein: CASSQDRDSSLNEKLFF.

V is TRBV7-9 and J is TRBJ2-7; 10 bases fit TRBD1. The CDR3 totals 15 residues. The junction had 11 bases not matched to a gene; V was cut back by 7 bases and J by 5 bases. CDR1 and CDR2 from the germline V gene are SEHNR and FQNEAQ (reference sequence). The CDR3 DNA is TGTGCCAGCACCCCCAGCGGGACAGGGGTTGACGAGCAGTACTTC. It translates to CASTPSGTGVDEQYF. The full variable domain, its missing parts supplied by reference TRBV7-9 and TRBJ2-7, is DTGVSQNPRHKITKRGQNVTFRCDPISEHNRLYWYRQTLGQGPEFLTYFQNEAQLEKSRLLSDRFSAERPKGSFSTLEIQRTEQGDSAMYLCASTPSGTGVDEQYFGPGTRLTVT.

The chain combines TRBV19 with TRBJ2-2; possibly TRBD2 for D (6 bases). There are 12 residues in the CDR3. Germline CDR1 reads LNHDA; CDR2 reads SQIVND (reference sequence). V was clipped by 5 bases and J by 11 bases, with 12 bases between them. In DNA form, the CDR3 reads TGTGCCAGTAGTTACATCGGGGGAGAGCTGTTTTTT. This translates into CASSYIGGELFF.

This sequence joins TRBV20-1 and TRBJ2-7; TRBD1 matches 9 bases. The CDR3 has 15 amino acids. The germline CDR1 and CDR2 sequences are DFQATT and SNEGSKA (reference sequence). V was clipped by 5 bases and J by 3 bases; unmatched bases: 11. DNA for the CDR3: TGCAGTGCTTGGAAGACAGGGGGACGGGACTACGAGCAGTACTTC. Protein: CSAWKTGGRDYEQYF.

With respect to this clonotype: The limits of the CDR3 on the DNA are not certain, so only TCRdb's listed CDR3 is given. CDR3: CASSQDPRGFSGVRDYGYIF. The chain employs TRBV4-1 and TRBJ1-2; the D segment call TRBD1 is taken from the table without a DNA check. The CDR3 spans 20 residues, counting both ends. In germline, CDR1 is MGHRA, CDR2 YSYEKL.

The chain couples TRBV7-3 to TRBJ2-1; TRBD2 aligns across 11 bases. The junction had 14 bases not matched to a gene; V was cut back by 5 bases and J by 2 bases. Germline CDR1 is SGHTA and CDR2 is FQGTGA. The CDR3 covers 19 residues. The CDR3 DNA follows: TGTGCCAGCAGCCTCAATCCGGGACTAGCGGCATATACCTACAATGAGCAGTTCTTC. It translates to CASSLNPGLAAYTYNEQFF.

The V and J genes are TRBV5-6 and TRBJ2-1; D remains ambiguous. The CDR3 is made up of 15 amino acids. The germline CDR1 and CDR2 sequences are SGHDT and YYEEEE. Trimming removed 6 bases at V and 3 bases at J, with 16 bases between. For the CDR3, the DNA is TGTGCCAGCATAGAGACAAGGGATATCTACAATGAGCAGTTCTTC. Encoded protein: CASIETRDIYNEQFF.

The V gene is TRBV2, the J gene TRBJ2-5; TRBD1 might be the D (5 bases). The CDR3 spans 11 residues. Trimming stripped 7 bases from V and 3 bases from J, with 6 bases between. The germline CDR1 and CDR2 sequences are SNHLY and FYNNEI. CDR3: CASKGKETQYF. The CDR3 bases are TGTGCCAGCAAGGGGAAAGAGACCCAGTACTTC.

This clonotype was observed once. The gene calls are TRBV27 and TRBJ1-1; tentative D call: TRBD1 (5 bases). Germline CDR1 reads MNHEY; CDR2 reads SMNVEV (reference sequence). There are 15 residues in the CDR3. V shed 8 bases and J shed 3 bases, with 19 bases lying between them. In DNA form, the CDR3 reads TGTGCCAGCTTAAAATTAGCGGGGGTTCACACTGAAGCTTTCTTT. Translating it yields CASLKLAGVHTEAFF.